The 27 T cell receptor beta chains given below trace back to one sample, sequenced in a study of T cells in Graves' hyperthyroidism and ophthalmopathy. Amplified TCR beta CDR3 regions came from RNA transcripts. First-round RT-PCR targeting the TCR CDR3 was performed with the HTBI primer set. TCRdb itself ran the multiplex PCR reads through MiXCR, one entry per CDR3 protein. The sample records nearly 600,000 distinct CDR3 sequences, approximately 13% being singletons. The sample comprised blood. All receptors derive from a woman aged 25 to 39 with Graves' hyperthyroidism that later progressed to Graves' ophthalmopathy.

Ten or more counts support this clonotype. This chain links TRBV10-2 with TRBJ2-3, with D tentatively TRBD2 (7 bases). This CDR3 spans 16 amino acids. V gave up 0 bases and J gave up 5 bases, with 15 bases separating them. Germline lookup yields CDR1 WSHSY and CDR2 SAAADI. The CDR3 DNA follows: TGCGCCAGCAGTGAGTCGGCGGGAGTAGGGGGAGATACGCAGTATTTT. Encoded protein: CASSESAGVGGDTQYF.

This clonotype came up many times. V and J are TRBV20-1 and TRBJ2-1; 10 bases align to TRBD2. Germline V CDR1 and CDR2: DFQATT, SNEGSKA (reference sequence). The CDR3 has 17 residues. Trimming removed 1 base from V and 7 bases from J; junction bases left unmatched: 13. This chain's CDR3 is CSARGGSGRIPGNEQFF. CDR3 DNA: TGCAGTGCTAGAGGCGGTAGCGGGAGGATTCCCGGTAATGAGCAGTTCTTC.

This clonotype was picked up many times. The chain uses TRBV30 and TRBJ2-5; the D is unclear. Deletions cut 3 bases from V and 2 bases from J, with 4 bases between. Germline values: CDR1 GTSNPN, CDR2 SVGIG (reference sequence). This CDR3 spans 11 amino acids. The CDR3 DNA follows: TGTGCCTGGAGCAGGCAAGAGACCCAGTACTTC. This gives the protein CAWSRQETQYF.

Comments on this clonotype: Its ends do not fully match the called genes, so a read error is possible. The rearrangement joins TRBV13 to TRBJ1-5; no definite D call. Germline V gene data show CDR1 as PRHDT and CDR2 as FYEKMQ (reference sequence). This CDR3 has 16 residues. The CDR3 loop reads CASSLYWAYSNQPQHF. As DNA, the CDR3 is TGCGCCAGCAGCTTGTACTGGGCCTATAGCAATCAGCCCCAGCATTTT.

The table lists this clonotype with a few counts. The CDR3 loop is CASSQDSGSPGETQYF. The DNA for the CDR3 is TGTGCCAGCAGCCAAGATTCGGGCAGCCCCGGGGAGACCCAGTACTTC. The J gene is TRBJ2-5, the V gene TRBV14; D is ambiguous. Germline CDR1 is SGHDN and CDR2 is FVKESK. Trimming stripped 0 bases from V and 5 bases from J, with 16 bases between. This CDR3 region has 16 residues.

Points on this clonotype: The junction shows a germline mismatch at one end, possibly a read error. The chain is built from TRBV7-7 and TRBJ2-1; 10 bases agree with TRBD2. From germline, CDR1 is SSHAT and CDR2 FNYEAQ (reference sequence). The CDR3 totals 16 residues. This CDR3 reads CASSPQLASGSAEQFF. The CDR3 nucleotides read TGTGCTAGCAGCCCCCAGCTGGCTAGCGGGAGCGCTGAGCAGTTCTTC.

This clonotype was seen a few times. One end of the junction varies from germline; a read error may be responsible. This sequence joins TRBV19 and TRBJ2-1; 7 positions match TRBD2. Germline V gene lookup returns CDR1 LNHDA and CDR2 SQIVND (reference sequence). The CDR3 has 14 amino acids. The CDR3, as DNA: TGTGCCAATAGTGAGACGGGAGGCATAAATGAGCAGTTCTTC. This codes for CANSETGGINEQFF.

In its sample, this clonotype was seen many times. The genes are TRBV28 and TRBJ1-5; no clear D gene. The CDR3 spans 14 residues. Germline values: CDR1 MDHEN, CDR2 SYDVKM. V lost 2 bases to trimming and J lost 5 bases, with 10 bases between them. The CDR3: CASSLLRSYQPQHF. As DNA, the CDR3 is TGTGCCAGCAGTTTACTGAGATCTTATCAGCCCCAGCATTTT.

The V and J genes are TRBV27 and TRBJ2-6; the D gene is possibly TRBD1 (5 bases). This CDR3 comprises 18 residues. V gave up 1 base and J gave up 0 bases, with 13 bases separating them. Germline V gives CDR1 MNHEY, CDR2 SMNVEV (reference sequence). The CDR3 loop is CASSLYRPQPSGANVLTF. The CDR3 region has the DNA TGTGCCAGCAGTTTATACAGGCCCCAACCCTCTGGGGCCAACGTCCTGACTTTC.

This chain connects TRBV6-5 to TRBJ2-5; D tentatively reads TRBD1 or TRBD2 (7 bases each). The CDR3 has 15 residues. Trimming took off 0 bases at V and 4 bases at J, with 12 bases between the two ends. Germline V CDR1 and CDR2: MNHEY, SVGAGI. CDR3 DNA sequence: TGTGCCAGCAGTTACTCGAGCAGGGGGGGAGAGACCCAGTACTTC. It is translated as CASSYSSRGGETQYF.

This chain uses TRBV5-6 with TRBJ1-6, with no clear D. This CDR3 contains 14 residues. CDR1 SGHDT and CDR2 YYEEEE come from the germline V gene. Trimming removed 1 base at V and 9 bases at J, with 11 bases between. CDR3 amino acids: CASSLRAGSSPLHF. The CDR3 region has the DNA TGTGCCAGCAGCTTGCGGGCGGGGAGTTCACCCCTCCACTTT.

This clonotype was observed a handful of times. The chain couples TRBV19 to TRBJ1-4; 7 bases line up with TRBD1. The CDR3 has 16 residues. J lost 8 bases, V lost 2 bases, and 11 bases had no gene match. Germline CDR1 reads LNHDA; CDR2 reads SQIVND (reference sequence). The CDR3 region is CASSILSGTAGEKLFF. The CDR3 DNA sequence: TGTGCCAGTAGTATACTTTCCGGGACAGCCGGGGAAAAACTGTTTTTT.

This clonotype was detected many times. The chain uses TRBV29-1 and TRBJ2-7; 7 bases map to TRBD2. Trimming took 3 bases from V and 5 from J; bases not matched to a gene: 7. CDR3 length: 13 residues. Germline V gene sequence: CDR1 SQVTM, CDR2 ANQGSEA. The CDR3 sequence: CSVDDGRPHEQYF. DNA of the CDR3: TGCAGCGTTGATGACGGGAGGCCCCACGAGCAGTACTTC.

This clonotype appeared a few times. This chain joins TRBV19 and TRBJ1-2; 7 positions match TRBD1. Germline V lookup: CDR1 LNHDA, CDR2 SQIVND (reference sequence). The V segment lost 7 bases and the J segment 4 bases; nucleotides outside the gene matches: 6. This CDR3 spans 13 amino acids. The CDR3 loop is CASNGDSIYGYTF. CDR3 coding DNA: TGTGCCAGTAATGGGGACAGCATCTATGGCTACACCTTC.

J is TRBJ2-3 and V is TRBV9; 8 bases match TRBD2. The germline V gene has CDR1 SGDLS and CDR2 YYNGEE. The CDR3 length is 15 residues. J gave up 5 bases and V 4 bases, and 9 bases lay outside the gene matches. The CDR3 nucleotides read TGTGCCAGCAGCCCCCAGCGGGAGATGGGAGATACGCAGTATTTT. This gives the protein CASSPQREMGDTQYF.

The J gene is TRBJ1-5, the V gene TRBV20-1; D remains unclear. The CDR3 runs 15 residues. The germline V and J ends were trimmed by 1 base and 4 bases, with 14 bases remaining between them. CDR1 and CDR2 (germline): DFQATT, SNEGSKA (reference sequence). The CDR3 DNA is TGCAGTGCTAGAGTAACGGGGAGGATTAATCAGCCCCAGCATTTT. It yields the protein CSARVTGRINQPQHF.

This clonotype was picked up a small number of times. The genes are TRBV15 and TRBJ2-7, with D maybe TRBD1 (6 bases). The CDR3 is 15 residues long. The germline CDR1 and CDR2 sequences are LNHNV and YYDKDF (reference sequence). Between the trimmed V and J ends, which lost 1 base and 6 bases, there was a span of 16 bases. This CDR3 is CATSRVGSLGAEQYF. As DNA, the CDR3 is TGTGCCACCAGCAGAGTTGGCAGCTTGGGGGCCGAGCAGTACTTC.

This clonotype appeared many times. The chain is built from TRBV11-2 and TRBJ2-1; D is uncertain. Germline V gene sequence: CDR1 SGHAT, CDR2 FQNNGV. The CDR3 consists of 11 residues. Trimming removed 1 base from V and 8 bases from J, with 3 bases in between. CDR3 residues: CASSLGYEQFF. DNA for the CDR3: TGTGCCAGCAGCTTAGGTTATGAGCAGTTCTTC.

Comments on this clonotype: Since the CDR3 does not end with the conserved phenylalanine or tryptophan, this likely comes from a read error. The DNA is left out, because the CDR3 cannot be placed on it with certainty; the CDR3 is given as TCRdb lists it. The chain uses TRBV7-9 and TRBJ2-1; the table's D gene call, TRBD2, was not cross checked with the DNA. Germline assignment: CDR1 SEHNR and CDR2 FQNEAQ (reference sequence). The CDR3 is 18 residues long, ends included. CDR3 sequence reads: CASSLDGTRGRPYNEHFL.

V usage is TRBV28 and J usage is TRBJ2-7; tentatively, D is TRBD2 (5 bases). The CDR3 loop spans 16 amino acids. Per germline, CDR1 MDHEN and CDR2 SYDVKM. V was trimmed by 6 bases and J by 9 bases, leaving 27 bases between them. Here the CDR3 DNA reads TGTGCCAGCAGCCCAACTCAGGACTCGATCTCAGCTTGGCAGTACTTC. Translated: CASSPTQDSISAWQYF.

To note about this clonotype: A much larger clone lies a single base off, so this may be a read error. This rearrangement joins TRBV12-3 or TRBV12-4 to TRBJ2-3; D might be TRBD1 or TRBD2, each matching 5 bases. V was pared by 6 bases and J by 2 bases, with 21 bases between. This CDR3 spans 17 amino acids. CDR3 residues: CASRDNRVGGYTDTQYF. The CDR3 coding sequence is TGTGCCAGCAGGGACAATCGAGTTGGGGGTTACACAGATACGCAGTATTTT.

Points on this clonotype: It may be a read error: a sequence one base away is much more abundant. This sequence joins TRBV19 and TRBJ1-1; no clear D. Per germline, CDR1 LNHDA and CDR2 SQIVND (reference sequence). The CDR3 has 14 amino acids. Here the CDR3 reads CASRVNSLNTVAFF. In DNA, the CDR3 is TGTGCCAGTAGAGTTAACAGCTTGAACACTGTAGCTTTCTTT.

The chain recombines TRBV20-1 with TRBJ2-1; the D call may be TRBD1 or TRBD2 (6 bases each). The V and J ends lost 5 bases and 7 bases respectively, with 18 bases between them. The CDR3 has 14 residues. CDR1 is DFQATT, CDR2 SNEGSKA, per germline (reference sequence). CDR3 region: CSAPSGLTGNEQFF. Here the CDR3 DNA reads TGCAGTGCTCCTTCGGGACTCACAGGGAATGAGCAGTTCTTC.

This clonotype was picked up many times. CDR3 DNA: TGTGCCAGCAGCTTAGGGACGGAAAACACCGGGGAGCTGTTTTTT. It specifies CASSLGTENTGELFF. The genes are TRBV7-3 and TRBJ2-2; D may be TRBD1 or TRBD2 (5 bases each). This CDR3 comprises 15 residues. V was cut by 2 bases and J by 2 bases, with 9 bases left in between. Germline V gene lookup returns CDR1 SGHTA and CDR2 FQGTGA.

This clonotype was counted many times. The V gene is TRBV28, the J gene TRBJ1-1; possibly TRBD1 for D (6 bases). Per germline, CDR1 MDHEN and CDR2 SYDVKM. The CDR3 is 14 residues long. V was clipped by 5 bases and J by 5 bases, with 15 bases between them. The CDR3 loop is CASSLAPGVTEAFF. The CDR3 DNA follows: TGTGCCAGCAGTCTCGCACCAGGGGTAACTGAAGCTTTCTTT.

This sequence joins TRBV10-1 and TRBJ2-1, with 8 bases identical to TRBD2. Germline CDR1 reads WNHNN; CDR2 reads SYGVQD (reference sequence). The V gene end was trimmed by 2 bases and the J gene end by 4 bases; junction bases not matched to a gene: 1. This CDR3 has 14 residues. CDR3 DNA sequence: TGCGCCAGCAGTGAGCAGCGGGGGTACAATGAGCAGTTCTTC. Encoded protein: CASSEQRGYNEQFF.

This clonotype occurred many times. V and J are TRBV10-3 and TRBJ2-3, with D maybe TRBD1 (5 bases). The length of the CDR3 is 13 residues. Germline V gene lookup returns CDR1 ENHRY and CDR2 SYGVKD. Trimming took off 4 bases at V and 5 bases at J, with 10 bases between the two ends. The CDR3 region is CAISGEGVDTQYF. CDR3 sequence (DNA): TGTGCCATCAGTGGCGAAGGGGTAGATACGCAGTATTTT.